A selection of T cell receptor beta chains follows, all from one sample in a study of cytomegalovirus exposure and HLA in healthy donors. The protocol was immunoSEQ multiplex PCR, while the TCRdb copy is restricted to in-frame clones and leaves out a portion. Here the sample spans more than 150,000 clones, around four fifths being singletons. The source material was PBMCs. The receptors shown here come from a woman aged 25 to 39 in good health and CMV-seronegative. CDR3s include the opening cysteine and the closing phenylalanine or tryptophan. D genes are given only for firm matches. The listing skips clone size in some rows; elsewhere it reads once, few, many or a size class.

v_gene	abundance	j_gene	d_gene	CDR3nt	CDR3aa
TRBV6-5	-	TRBJ2-5	-	TGTGCCAGCAGCCCCCCGGGGTATGAAGAGACCCAGTACTTC	CASSPPGYEETQYF
TRBV5-1	-	TRBJ2-1	TRBD2	TGCGCCAGCAGCCCCCGACTAGCGGGCGAAAGGAATGAGCAGTTCTTC	CASSPRLAGERNEQFF
TRBV7-9	-	TRBJ1-2	TRBD1	TGTGCCAGCAGCTTCACAGGGGGCGTCTATGGCTACACCTTC	CASSFTGGVYGYTF
TRBV29-1	-	TRBJ2-1	TRBD2	TGCAGCGTTGGTAGCGGGGGGGCCGGGCAGTTCTTC	CSVGSGGAGQFF
TRBV20-1	-	TRBJ1-5	-	TGCAGTCTAAGTCGTCAGCCCCAGCATTTT	CSLSRQPQHF
TRBV6-1	few	TRBJ1-5	-	TGTGCCAGCAGTGATGAACCCGGAGGCAATCAGCCCCAGCATTTT	CASSDEPGGNQPQHF
TRBV7-2	few	TRBJ2-3	-	TGTGCCAGCAGCCCACCCGGAGCGGATACGCAGTATTTT	CASSPPGADTQYF
TRBV7-6	-	TRBJ2-5	TRBD2	TGTGCCAGCAGCTTAGATCCAGCGGGGCAAGAGACCCAGTACTTC	CASSLDPAGQETQYF
TRBV6-5	-	TRBJ1-1	-	TGTGCCAGCAGCCGAGGCCGTGAAGCTTTCTTT	CASSRGREAFF
TRBV4-2	few	TRBJ2-2	-	TGTGCCAGCAGCCTTGATCGCGCCGACGGGGGGGAGCTGTTTTTT	CASSLDRADGGELFF
TRBV18	-	TRBJ1-1	TRBD1	TGTGCCAGCTCACCCCTGACAGGGGAGAACACTGAAGCTTTCTTT	CASSPLTGENTEAFF
TRBV5-1	once	TRBJ2-1	TRBD2	TGCGCCAGCAGCATCGGGACTAGCGGGAGCTCCTACAATGAGCAGTTCTTC	CASSIGTSGSSYNEQFF
TRBV7-2	once	TRBJ1-3	-	TGTGCCAGCAGCTTAGTTGTCGTGTTCACGCCCAGCTCTGGAAACACCATATATTTT	CASSLVVVFTPSSGNTIYF
TRBV5-1	-	TRBJ2-7	-	TGCGCCAGCAGCTTGGCCTCGGGGTTACTCTCCTACGAGCAGTACTTC	CASSLASGLLSYEQYF
TRBV10-1	few	TRBJ2-7	TRBD2	TGCGCCAGCAGTGATTTTCCGGGACTAGCGGTGAACGAGCAGTACTTC	CASSDFPGLAVNEQYF
TRBV5-1	-	TRBJ1-4	-	TGCGCCAGCAGTTCATCCGGGAAACTGTTTTTT	CASSSSGKLFF
TRBV5-4	once	TRBJ2-7	-	TGTGCCAGCAGCTTGGATTACTACGAGCAGTACTTC	CASSLDYYEQYF
TRBV2	-	TRBJ2-3	TRBD1	TGTGCCAGCAGTGGGGACAGCTCGAATACGCAGTATTTT	CASSGDSSNTQYF
TRBV30	-	TRBJ2-1	TRBD1	TGTGCCTGGAGTCTCGGGACAGCCTCTTACAATGAGCAGTTCTTC	CAWSLGTASYNEQFF
TRBV7-6	-	TRBJ2-2	TRBD1	TGTGCCAGCAGCTTACGACAGGGCGACACCGGGGAGCTGTTTTTT	CASSLRQGDTGELFF
TRBV2	-	TRBJ2-5	TRBD2	TGTGCCAGCAGTGACACCCGAAAACTAGCGGGGGTTGAAGAGACCCAGTACTTC	CASSDTRKLAGVEETQYF
TRBV11-2	-	TRBJ2-1	-	TGTGCCAGCAGCCAAAGTCTGCGTGAGCAGTTCTTC	CASSQSLREQFF